Below are 15 T cell receptor beta chains sequenced from a single sample in a study of T cells in Graves' hyperthyroidism and ophthalmopathy. Using RNA transcripts as the source, TCR beta CDR3 regions were amplified. A set of HTBI primers served as the primers for a first-round RT-PCR of the TCR CDR3. TCRdb called the multiplex PCR reads again in MiXCR, with one record for every CDR3 protein. The sample holds around 350,000 distinct CDR3 sequences, approximately 25% seen once. Source material: blood. These receptors all come from a man aged 45 to 65 with Graves' hyperthyroidism.

The chain recombines TRBV5-1 with TRBJ1-1; no definite D call. The germline V gene has CDR1 SGHRS and CDR2 YFSETQ. The CDR3 loop spans 12 amino acids. Trimming removed 0 bases at V and 4 bases at J, with 4 bases between. The CDR3 reads CASSLVPTEAFF. CDR3 nucleotide sequence: TGCGCCAGCAGCTTGGTTCCCACTGAAGCTTTCTTT.

This clonotype was picked up a small number of times. The chain links TRBV19 to TRBJ2-1; no definite D call. V lost 3 bases to trimming and J lost 6 bases, with 15 bases between them. The germline gives CDR1 LNHDA, CDR2 SQIVND (reference sequence). The CDR3 is 15 amino acids. The CDR3 DNA follows: TGTGCCAGTAGTATCCCGATCGCCATCGGCAATGAGCAGTTCTTC. Translated, it gives CASSIPIAIGNEQFF.

This clonotype was found a few times. This sequence joins TRBV15 and TRBJ2-5; 7 positions agree with TRBD1. This CDR3 region has 12 residues. The germline V gene encodes CDR1 LNHNV and CDR2 YYDKDF (reference sequence). V was clipped by 4 bases and J by 12 bases; unmatched bases: 8. This CDR3 reads CATSTRQGRKYF. As DNA, the CDR3 is TGTGCCACCAGCACAAGACAGGGACGGAAGTACTTC.

The sample holds many counts of this clonotype. This sequence joins TRBV18 and TRBJ1-5, with 7 bases that match TRBD1. This CDR3 contains 13 residues. Trimming cost V 3 bases and J 8 bases; bases outside gene matches: 4. The germline gives CDR1 KGHSH, CDR2 LQKENI. DNA of the CDR3: TGTGCCAGCTCACCGATCCAGGGGGAGCCCCAGCATTTT. As protein: CASSPIQGEPQHF.

This clonotype was seen more than once but under ten times. The chain uses TRBV29-1 and TRBJ2-7, with TRBD1 matching over 10 bases. V was clipped by 6 bases and J by 7 bases; unmatched bases: 9. In germline, CDR1 is SQVTM, CDR2 ANQGSEA. This CDR3 spans 13 amino acids. DNA of the CDR3: TGCAGCGTGCCCGGACAGGGGGTTGGGGAGCAGTACTTC. Encoded protein: CSVPGQGVGEQYF.

A note on this clonotype: Compared with germline, one end of the junction differs, possibly owing to a read error. The chain carries TRBV5-1 and TRBJ2-7; weak D call: TRBD2 (5 bases). The CDR3 is 13 amino acids. CDR1 is SGHRS, CDR2 YFSETQ, per germline. CDR3 bases: TGCGCGAGCAGGCGGGTTGCCAACTACGAGCAGTACTTC. This gives the protein CASRRVANYEQYF.

This clonotype is a singleton in its sample. A read error may be the cause here, since a much bigger clone is one base away. The rearrangement links TRBV24-1 to TRBJ2-1; D might be TRBD1 (6 bases). CDR3 length: 15 amino acids. Germline CDR1 and CDR2: KGHDR and SFDVKD. The CDR3 nucleotides read TGTGCCACCAGTCGCTCCGGGACACCTCACAATGAGCAGTCCTTC. Protein: CATSRSGTPHNEQSF.

The chain joins TRBV7-2 to TRBJ2-4; 8 bases are a match to TRBD1. Trimming cost V 4 bases and J 1 base; bases outside gene matches: 15. Germline CDR1 reads SGHTA; CDR2 reads FQGNSA. This CDR3 region has 19 residues. The CDR3 reads CASSSSHDRGSWAKNIQYF. The CDR3 region has the DNA TGTGCCAGCAGCTCCTCCCACGACAGGGGCTCCTGGGCCAAAAACATTCAGTACTTC.

The table lists this clonotype with a few counts. V is TRBV18 and J is TRBJ1-6; D is ambiguous. There are 15 residues in the CDR3. The V gene lost 1 base and the J gene lost 10 bases, with 14 bases spanning the gap. The germline CDR1 and CDR2 sequences are KGHSH and LQKENI. The CDR3 DNA sequence: TGTGCCAGCTCACCACTCCGGGGAATCGAGTCACCCCTCCACTTT. It yields the protein CASSPLRGIESPLHF.

V and J are TRBV19 and TRBJ2-2; possibly TRBD1 for D (6 bases). V lost 5 bases and J 6 bases, leaving 13 bases between the germline ends. Germline CDR1 reads LNHDA; CDR2 reads SQIVND (reference sequence). The length of the CDR3 is 14 residues. CDR3 sequence reads: CASSVQGRPGELFF. The DNA for the CDR3 is TGTGCCAGTAGTGTACAGGGCCGCCCCGGGGAGCTGTTTTTT. Filled out from reference TRBV19 and TRBJ2-2, the complete variable domain reads DGGITQSPKYLFRKEGQNVTLSCEQNLNHDAMYWYRQDPGQGLRLIYYSQIVNDFQKGDIAEGYSVSREKKESFPLTVTSAQKNPTAFYLCASSVQGRPGELFFGEGSRLTVL.

Only a few counts were recorded for this clonotype. The chain uses TRBV30 and TRBJ1-2; D is unclear. Germline CDR1 and CDR2: GTSNPN and SVGIG (reference sequence). V lost 0 bases, J lost 8 bases, and 10 bases lay in between. CDR3 size: 12 residues. CDR3 loop: CAWSVEVVGYTF. The DNA of the CDR3 is TGTGCCTGGAGTGTAGAGGTGGTCGGCTACACCTTC.

This chain joins TRBV11-2 and TRBJ1-2; D uncertain. Germline values: CDR1 SGHAT, CDR2 FQNNGV. Trimming shortened V by 1 base and J by 5 bases, and 5 bases separated the two germline ends. The CDR3 extends over 12 amino acids. This CDR3 is CASSLGKYGYTF. In DNA form, the CDR3 reads TGTGCCAGCAGCTTAGGGAAGTATGGCTACACCTTC.

This clonotype showed up just once. V gene TRBV5-1 combines with J gene TRBJ2-2, with 10 bases fitting TRBD2. J gave up 6 bases and V 1 base, and 6 bases lay outside the gene matches. Per germline, CDR1 SGHRS and CDR2 YFSETQ. The CDR3 sequence is 16 residues long. CDR3 bases: TGCGCCAGCAGCTTGCGGCTAGCGGGAGTTTCCGGGGAGCTGTTTTTT. The encoded protein is CASSLRLAGVSGELFF. The whole variable domain, remainder taken from reference TRBV5-1 and TRBJ2-2, is KAGVTQTPRYLIKTRGQQVTLSCSPISGHRSVSWYQQTPGQGLQFLFEYFSETQRNKGNFPGRFSGRQFSNSRSEMNVSTLELGDSALYLCASSLRLAGVSGELFFGEGSRLTVL.

This chain links TRBV29-1 with TRBJ2-1, with 7 bases lining up with TRBD2. The junction had 9 bases not matched to a gene; V was cut back by 5 bases and J by 8 bases. The CDR3 spans 13 residues. Looked up from germline, CDR1 is SQVTM and CDR2 is ANQGSEA. The CDR3 reads CSVPGGTLYEQFF. For the CDR3, the DNA is TGCAGCGTTCCGGGGGGAACGCTTTATGAGCAGTTCTTC.

This clonotype was recorded at least ten times. The chain has TRBV3-1 and TRBJ2-1; D uncertain. This CDR3 spans 12 amino acids. V lost 0 bases and J lost 10, with 7 bases in between. Looked up from germline, CDR1 is LGHDT and CDR2 is YNNKEL (reference sequence). The CDR3, as DNA: TGTGCCAGCAGCCAAGATCGGTTGGAGCAGTTCTTC. Protein product: CASSQDRLEQFF.